The text below deals with one T cell receptor beta chain. Primers included in the PCR were 60 Vbeta and 13 Jbeta primers. Assay: immunoSEQ multiplex PCR; the TCRdb copy retains only in-frame clones and omits some. The table for this sample gives about 190,000 clones. The sample comes from a study of cytomegalovirus exposure and HLA in healthy donors. The V and J ends lost 10 bases and 5 bases, in that order; junction bases with no gene match: 6. CDR3 size: 13 residues. Germline V gene lookup returns CDR1 SNHLY and CDR2 FYNNEI. This chain joins TRBV2 and TRBJ2-2; 8 nucleotides line up with TRBD2. The sample consisted of PBMCs. This receptor was identified in a young man in good health and CMV-seronegative. CDR3 amino acids: CATRGGETGELFF. CDR3 sequence (DNA): TGTGCCACCCGGGGGGGGGAGACCGGGGAGCTGTTTTTT.